Below are 22 T cell receptor beta chains sequenced from a single sample in a study of blood T cell repertoires in COVID-19. The assay was immunoSEQ multiplex PCR, and TCRdb's table has in-frame clones only and misses some. The repertoire consists of fewer than 200,000 clones, with nearly 90% occurring once and the leading ten covering roughly 21%. The specimen sequenced was peripheral blood. These receptors came from a man in his 60s with active or convalescent COVID-19.

This chain uses TRBV5-1 with TRBJ1-4; 10 bases line up with TRBD1. Germline values: CDR1 SGHRS, CDR2 YFSETQ. Trimming cost V 0 bases and J 8 bases; bases outside gene matches: 4. The CDR3 spans 15 residues. The DNA for the CDR3 is TGCGCCAGCAGCTTGGGGGGACAGGGGCGCGAAAAACTGTTTTTT. Its translation: CASSLGGQGREKLFF.

The chain joins TRBV10-2 to TRBJ2-1, with 9 nucleotides matching TRBD2. CDR1 is WSHSY and CDR2 is SAAADI in the germline V gene. The V gene end was trimmed by 4 bases and the J gene end by 4 bases; junction bases not matched to a gene: 2. The CDR3 runs 14 residues. CDR3 residues: CASSASGVYNEQFF. The CDR3 DNA is TGCGCCAGCAGTGCTAGCGGGGTATACAATGAGCAGTTCTTC.

This sequence joins TRBV4-1 and TRBJ2-7; a weak D match, TRBD1 (5 bases). The CDR3 is 15 amino acids. Deletions cut 1 base from V and 2 bases from J, with 12 bases between. Germline loops: CDR1 MGHRA, CDR2 YSYEKL. CDR3 coding DNA: TGCGCCAGCAGCCAAGTAGACAGCCAGACCTACGAGCAGTACTTC. The encoded protein is CASSQVDSQTYEQYF.

This rearrangement joins TRBV6-1 to TRBJ2-5; no firm D call. Germline CDR1 reads MNHNS; CDR2 reads SASEGT. V was cut by 1 base and J by 2 bases, with 5 bases left in between. The CDR3 has 13 amino acids. The CDR3, as DNA: TGTGCCAGCAGTGAAGTATTGCAAGAGACCCAGTACTTC. This sequence encodes CASSEVLQETQYF.

The chain joins TRBV13 to TRBJ2-7, with 13 bases matching TRBD2. V shed 5 bases, J shed 2 bases, and the junction held 9 bases outside the gene matches. Germline CDR1 is PRHDT and CDR2 is FYEKMQ (reference sequence). This CDR3 is 17 amino acids long. The CDR3 DNA is TGTGCCAGCAGCACACGGACTAGCGGGGGACCTACCTACGAGCAGTACTTC. This codes for CASSTRTSGGPTYEQYF.

The V call is TRBV4-1, the J call TRBJ1-6; D is possibly TRBD1 (5 bases). The CDR3 has 16 residues. Trimming removed 0 bases from V and 9 bases from J, with 15 bases in between. CDR1 and CDR2 (germline): MGHRA, YSYEKL. The chain's CDR3 is CASSQDSAGNRSPLHF. Written as DNA, the CDR3 is TGCGCCAGCAGCCAAGATTCGGCAGGGAATCGTTCACCCCTCCACTTT.

This clone has at least ten counts. This chain joins TRBV19 and TRBJ1-1; D is ambiguous. Trimming stripped 1 base from V and 4 bases from J, with 13 bases between. Germline CDR1 reads LNHDA; CDR2 reads SQIVND (reference sequence). The length of the CDR3 is 15 residues. The DNA for the CDR3 is TGTGCCAGTAGTATAGGGTCGGGTTGGAGCACTGAAGCTTTCTTT. This sequence encodes CASSIGSGWSTEAFF.

The gene calls are TRBV5-1 and TRBJ1-1; no definite D call. Germline CDR1 and CDR2: SGHRS and YFSETQ. The CDR3 runs to 14 residues. Between the trimmed V and J ends, which lost 0 bases and 2 bases, there was a span of 8 bases. The CDR3 loop is CASSLGSGNTEAFF. CDR3 nucleotide sequence: TGCGCCAGCAGCTTGGGCAGCGGCAACACTGAAGCTTTCTTT.

V is TRBV7-9 and J is TRBJ2-7; 10 nucleotides line up with TRBD2. This CDR3 has 15 residues. Unmatched junction bases numbered 4, after V lost 5 bases and J lost 0 bases. CDR1 is SEHNR and CDR2 is FQNEAQ in the germline V gene (reference sequence). The CDR3 sequence: CASSPSGGASYEQYF. DNA of the CDR3: TGTGCCAGCAGCCCAAGCGGGGGGGCCTCCTACGAGCAGTACTTC.

The chain is built from TRBV7-3 and TRBJ1-1; D remains unclear. This CDR3 contains 13 residues. Trimming left V 5 bases short and J 4 bases short, with 11 bases between. From germline, CDR1 is SGHTA and CDR2 FQGTGA. The CDR3 region is CASSRNLGTEAFF. The CDR3 DNA follows: TGTGCCAGCAGCAGAAATCTAGGCACTGAAGCTTTCTTT.

V and J are TRBV29-1 and TRBJ2-5, with TRBD2 matching 10 bases. Per germline, CDR1 SQVTM and CDR2 ANQGSEA. V lost 5 bases, J lost 3 bases, and 6 bases stayed unmatched. The CDR3 consists of 14 residues. CDR3 protein: CSVSQRGGKETQYF. The CDR3 nucleotides are TGCAGCGTTAGCCAGCGGGGGGGAAAAGAGACCCAGTACTTC.

The chain couples TRBV30 to TRBJ2-1; weak D call: TRBD2 (5 bases). This CDR3 has 12 amino acids. Germline assignment: CDR1 GTSNPN and CDR2 SVGIG (reference sequence). V gave up 4 bases and J gave up 12 bases, with 16 bases separating them. The CDR3 reads CAWMPGVMAQFF. The CDR3 nucleotides are TGTGCCTGGATGCCCGGGGTTATGGCGCAGTTCTTC. Looking up the rest from reference TRBV30 and TRBJ2-1 gives the full variable domain: SQTIHQWPATLVQPVGSPLSLECTVEGTSNPNLYWYRQAAGRGLQLLFYSVGIGQISSEVPQNLSASRPQDRQFILSSKKLLLSDSGFYLCAWMPGVMAQFFGPGTRLTVL.

This clone was observed a single time. V is TRBV12-2 and J is TRBJ2-5; the D call in the table, TRBD2, was not verified against the DNA. TRBV12-2 is shown as a pseudogene. The CDR3 runs to 16 residues. CDR3 loop: CASRYRLAESKETQYF. For the CDR3, the DNA is TGTGCAAGTCGCTACAGACTAGCGGAGAGCAAAGAGACCCAGTACTTC.

V and J are TRBV3-1 (or the pseudogene TRBV3-2) and TRBJ1-2; no clear D. Per the germline V gene, CDR1 is LGHDT and CDR2 is YNNKEL (reference sequence). V gave up 4 bases and J gave up 2 bases, with 11 bases separating them. The CDR3 spans 14 residues. The chain's CDR3 is CASSPGVNNYGYTF. CDR3 DNA sequence: TGTGCCAGCAGCCCCGGGGTCAACAACTATGGCTACACCTTC.

This chain links TRBV6-1 with TRBJ2-1; the D gene is possibly TRBD2 (5 bases). From germline, CDR1 is MNHNS and CDR2 SASEGT. This CDR3 is 13 amino acids long. With 6 bases removed from V and 7 bases from J, the gap between germline ends came to 13 bases. The CDR3 loop reads CASSTLRGNEQFF. The CDR3 DNA sequence: TGTGCCAGCAGCACCCTCCGCGGGAATGAGCAGTTCTTC.

This clone has ten or more counts. The J gene is TRBJ2-7, the V gene TRBV3-1 (or the pseudogene TRBV3-2); possible D gene TRBD1, 6 bases. CDR3 length: 15 residues. Germline V gene lookup returns CDR1 LGHDT and CDR2 YNNKEL (reference sequence). V lost 4 bases to trimming and J lost 2 bases, with 15 bases between them. The CDR3 here is CASSRLGALTYEQYF. Here the CDR3 DNA reads TGTGCCAGCAGCCGGTTGGGGGCCCTTACCTACGAGCAGTACTTC.

The gene calls are TRBV7-9 and TRBJ2-3; 8 nucleotides agree with TRBD1. This CDR3 has 15 amino acids. With 4 bases clipped from V and 4 bases from J, the junction kept 7 bases outside the gene matches. Germline V gene lookup returns CDR1 SEHNR and CDR2 FQNEAQ (reference sequence). The CDR3 DNA follows: TGTGCCAGCAGCTCCGGACAGGGTGATTCAGATACGCAGTATTTT. It specifies CASSSGQGDSDTQYF. Based on the CDR3 plus reference TRBV7-9 and TRBJ2-3, the full variable domain is DTGVSQNPRHKITKRGQNVTFRCDPISEHNRLYWYRQTLGQGPEFLTYFQNEAQLEKSRLLSDRFSAERPKGSFSTLEIQRTEQGDSAMYLCASSSGQGDSDTQYFGPGTRLTVL.

The chain employs TRBV30 and TRBJ2-2; 8 nucleotides line up with TRBD1. The CDR3 totals 17 residues. Germline CDR1 reads GTSNPN; CDR2 reads SVGIG (reference sequence). Trimming removed 1 base from V and 9 bases from J; junction bases left unmatched: 16. The CDR3 loop is CAWSASYRTGLSRELFF. The CDR3 DNA follows: TGTGCCTGGAGTGCAAGCTACAGGACAGGGTTAAGCCGGGAGCTGTTTTTT.

The gene calls are TRBV4-1 and TRBJ2-1, with a tentative D call TRBD1 (6 bases). The CDR3 is made up of 15 amino acids. Trimming cost V 5 bases and J 4 bases, with 15 bases left between them. Germline loops: CDR1 MGHRA, CDR2 YSYEKL. CDR3: CASSSGVTTYNEQFF. CDR3 bases: TGCGCCAGCAGCTCAGGGGTCACGACTTACAATGAGCAGTTCTTC.

The rearrangement joins TRBV7-9 to TRBJ2-3, with 11 bases identical to TRBD2. CDR1 is SEHNR and CDR2 is FQNEAQ in the germline V gene (reference sequence). The CDR3 extends over 17 amino acids. Losses at the gene ends were 4 bases for V and 2 bases for J; bases not matched to a gene: 8. For the CDR3, the DNA is TGTGCCAGCAGCTGGGCACTAGCGGGGGACCTCACAGATACGCAGTATTTT. Translated, it gives CASSWALAGDLTDTQYF.

The chain employs TRBV21-1 and TRBJ1-2; TRBD1, the table's D call, was not compared with the DNA. TRBV21-1 is given as a pseudogene. CDR3 length equals 13 residues. CDR3: CAGQGARNYGYTF. The DNA of the CDR3 is TGTGCGGGACAGGGGGCGCGCAACTATGGCTACACCTTC.

This rearrangement joins TRBV19 to TRBJ2-5; D gene unclear. CDR1 and CDR2 from the germline V gene are LNHDA and SQIVND (reference sequence). Trimming removed 1 base from V and 5 bases from J, with 11 bases in between. The CDR3 has 14 residues. CDR3 bases: TGTGCCAGTAGTATAGGCGGAGACGGGGAGACCCAGTACTTC. Translated, it gives CASSIGGDGETQYF.